The next 23 T cell receptor beta chains were all read from a single sample in a study of breast tumors, draining lymph nodes, adjacent tissues. Axillary draining lymph nodes of breast cancer patients supplied the node samples. MiXCR, applied by TCRdb to the multiplex PCR reads, yields one record per CDR3 protein. This sample has fewer than 300,000 distinct CDR3 sequences, with 32% found just once. The sequencing sample was made of axillary lymph node tissue. These receptors were obtained from a female donor with breast cancer. Some clones in this sample may be carry-over from other donors' samples.

This clonotype was observed at least ten times. CDR3 nucleotide sequence: TGTGCCAGCAGTCACGTCAGATCCCAAGAGACCCAGTACTTC. It specifies CASSHVRSQETQYF. J is TRBJ2-5 and V is TRBV6-6; D unresolved. Germline V gene sequence: CDR1 MNHNY, CDR2 SVGAGI (reference sequence). The CDR3 is made up of 14 amino acids. V was trimmed by 5 bases and J by 1 base, leaving 11 bases between them.

The gene calls are TRBV29-1 and TRBJ1-2; 7 bases match TRBD1. Germline trimming cut 4 bases from V and 2 bases from J; bases unmatched to any gene: 4. This CDR3 region has 13 residues. Germline-derived CDR1 and CDR2 are SQVTM and ANQGSEA. The CDR3 DNA is TGCAGCGTTGGGACAGGCAGAAACTATGGCTACACCTTC. Protein: CSVGTGRNYGYTF.

This chain uses TRBV10-3 with TRBJ1-5; D ambiguous. The CDR3 is made up of 16 amino acids. Deletions cut 5 bases from V and 1 base from J, with 15 bases between. In germline, CDR1 is ENHRY, CDR2 SYGVKD. The CDR3 DNA is TGTGCCATCAGTAATAGCCTTACCCGGAGCAATCAGCCCCAGCATTTT. This sequence encodes CAISNSLTRSNQPQHF.

This clonotype was detected many times. The rearrangement links TRBV15 to TRBJ1-1; D gene uncertain. Per the germline V gene, CDR1 is LNHNV and CDR2 is YYDKDF (reference sequence). The CDR3 is 13 residues long. V lost 8 bases and J lost 2, with 12 bases in between. The CDR3 region is CATAITENTEAFF. Here the CDR3 DNA reads TGTGCCACCGCAATCACAGAAAACACTGAAGCTTTCTTT.

Points on this clonotype: At one of its ends the junction is not consistent with the germline gene, which may arise from a read error. V usage is TRBV6-2 or TRBV6-3 and J usage is TRBJ1-2; TRBD1 aligns across 7 bases. CDR1 is MNHEY, CDR2 SVGEGT, per germline. The CDR3 loop spans 15 amino acids. CDR3 loop: CASSHGTVSNYGYIF. The CDR3 coding sequence is TGTGCCAGCAGTCACGGGACAGTCAGTAACTATGGCTACATCTTC.

In its sample, this clonotype was seen many times. The chain recombines TRBV11-3 with TRBJ1-4; D gene unclear. The CDR3 has 17 residues. CDR1 is SGHNT, CDR2 YENEEA, per germline. Trimming removed 2 bases at V and 6 bases at J, with 19 bases between. The CDR3 here is CASSLNGRDSRDEKLFF. The CDR3 DNA sequence: TGTGCCAGCAGCTTAAATGGTAGGGATAGTAGGGATGAAAAACTGTTTTTT. Complete variable domain (other parts from reference TRBV11-3 and TRBJ1-4): EAGVVQSPRYKIIEKKQPVAFWCNPISGHNTLYWYLQNLGQGPELLIRYENEEAVDDSQLPKDRFSAERLKGVDSTLKIQPAELGDSAVYLCASSLNGRDSRDEKLFFGSGTQLSVL.

This clonotype was detected ten times or more. V usage is TRBV5-1 and J usage is TRBJ1-6; tentative D call: TRBD1 (6 bases). The V gene lost 0 bases and the J gene lost 8 bases, with 9 bases spanning the gap. The CDR3 loop spans 14 amino acids. The germline CDR1 and CDR2 sequences are SGHRS and YFSETQ. CDR3 sequence (DNA): TGCGCCAGCAGCTTGGACAGGGAGGATTCACCCCTCCACTTT. Amino acids: CASSLDREDSPLHF.

This clonotype came up many times. V and J are TRBV12-5 and TRBJ2-2; D unresolved. This CDR3 spans 12 amino acids. The V end lost 1 base, the J end lost 4 bases, and 1 base lay between the germline ends. Germline V gene lookup returns CDR1 LGHNT and CDR2 FRNRAP. The CDR3 DNA sequence: TGTGCTAGTGGTTTGGCCACCGGGGAGCTGTTTTTT. This gives the protein CASGLATGELFF.

J is TRBJ2-1 and V is TRBV7-2; 9 bases are a match to TRBD2. The V and J ends lost 3 bases and 12 bases, in that order; junction bases with no gene match: 9. CDR1 is SGHTA, CDR2 FQGNSA, per germline. CDR3 length: 14 residues. As DNA, the CDR3 is TGTGCCAGCAGCTTGGCGGGAGGGTATCCTGGGCAGTTCTTC. Its translation is CASSLAGGYPGQFF.

The table lists this clonotype with a few counts. The genes are TRBV6-6 and TRBJ2-4, with D perhaps matching TRBD2 (6 bases). The V end lost 4 bases, the J end lost 4 bases, and 14 bases lay between the germline ends. Germline values: CDR1 MNHNY, CDR2 SVGAGI (reference sequence). The CDR3 runs 15 residues. The DNA of the CDR3 is TGTGCCAGCAGTTCGACTAGGGCGGGGAAAAACATTCAGTACTTC. It translates to CASSSTRAGKNIQYF.

The sample holds many counts of this clonotype. The chain carries TRBV20-1 and TRBJ2-3, with unresolved D. Germline V CDR1 and CDR2: DFQATT, SNEGSKA (reference sequence). Trimming shortened V by 7 bases and J by 6 bases, and 5 bases separated the two germline ends. CDR3 size: 9 residues. CDR3 amino acids: CSVGDTQYF. The DNA for the CDR3 is TGCAGTGTTGGGGATACGCAGTATTTT.

This clonotype was counted ten times or more. The chain has TRBV4-1 and TRBJ2-6; TRBD1 is a possible D gene (6 bases). Germline-derived CDR1 and CDR2 are MGHRA and YSYEKL. CDR3 length equals 15 residues. V was cut by 0 bases and J by 7 bases, with 10 bases left in between. In DNA form, the CDR3 reads TGCGCCAGCAGCCAAGATGGGACAAGAGCCAACGTCCTGACTTTC. This codes for CASSQDGTRANVLTF.

In this sample, this clonotype turned up many times. The CDR3 here is CASSLGGGLAGEGSDTQYF. In nucleotides, the CDR3 is TGTGCCAGCAGCTTAGGAGGGGGACTAGCGGGAGAAGGCTCAGATACGCAGTATTTT. The rearrangement joins TRBV11-2 to TRBJ2-3; 14 nucleotides align to TRBD2. From germline, CDR1 is SGHAT and CDR2 FQNNGV. The CDR3 runs to 19 residues. The ends lost 1 base at V and 4 bases at J; junction bases unmatched: 10.

Written as DNA, the CDR3 is TGTGCCAGCAGTGATATTGGACTAAGGGGGGCAGATACGCAGTATTTT. This translates into CASSDIGLRGADTQYF. This chain uses TRBV6-5 with TRBJ2-3, with D perhaps TRBD1 or TRBD2 (6 bases each). The CDR3 runs 16 residues. With 5 bases removed from V and 4 bases from J, the gap between germline ends came to 19 bases. Germline loops: CDR1 MNHEY, CDR2 SVGAGI.

This clonotype was recorded many times. V is TRBV20-1 and J is TRBJ2-3; 8 nucleotides agree with TRBD2. The CDR3 has 14 residues. V shed 6 bases, J shed 1 base, and the junction held 6 bases outside the gene matches. Germline lookup yields CDR1 DFQATT and CDR2 SNEGSKA (reference sequence). The CDR3 loop is CSALLAAGTDTQYF. CDR3 nucleotides: TGCAGTGCCTTACTAGCGGCTGGCACAGATACGCAGTATTTT.

Ten or more counts support this clonotype. This chain links TRBV4-2 with TRBJ1-5, with D uncertain. V was trimmed by 0 bases and J by 1 base, leaving 4 bases between them. Germline CDR1 is LGHNA and CDR2 is YNFKEQ. The CDR3 is 14 residues long. This CDR3 reads CASSQDRSNQPQHF. In DNA, the CDR3 is TGTGCCAGCAGCCAAGACAGGAGCAATCAGCCCCAGCATTTT.

This clonotype was recorded only once. The conserved final phenylalanine or tryptophan is absent from the CDR3, which likely points to a read error. This chain connects TRBV7-2 to TRBJ1-6; D remains ambiguous. The CDR3 has 14 amino acids. V lost 1 base, J lost 10 bases, and 11 bases lay in between. The germline gives CDR1 SGHTA, CDR2 FQGNSA. CDR3 in DNA: TGTGCCAGCAGCTTAGTAGGGTTAACGTCACCCCTCCACCTT. Protein product: CASSLVGLTSPLHL.

This chain uses TRBV7-2 with TRBJ1-5; no clear D gene. CDR1 is SGHTA, CDR2 FQGNSA, per germline. There are 14 residues in the CDR3. Trimming shortened V by 7 bases and J by 6 bases, and 16 bases separated the two germline ends. The CDR3 spells CASNLREVSQPQHF. The CDR3 DNA reads as TGTGCCAGCAACCTAAGGGAGGTCAGTCAGCCCCAGCATTTT. The complete variable domain, with remaining parts taken from reference TRBV7-2 and TRBJ1-5, reads GAGVSQSPSNKVTEKGKDVELRCDPISGHTALYWYRQSLGQGLEFLIYFQGNSAPDKSGLPSDRFSAERTGGSVSTLTIQRTQQEDSAVYLCASNLREVSQPQHFGDGTRLSIL.

The chain uses TRBV5-1 and TRBJ2-2, with 9 nucleotides matching TRBD1. The ends lost 2 bases at V and 2 bases at J; junction bases unmatched: 4. CDR3 length: 16 residues. Per the germline V gene, CDR1 is SGHRS and CDR2 is YFSETQ. The CDR3 DNA follows: TGCGCCAGCAGCTTACGGGGACAGGGAAACACCGGGGAGCTGTTTTTT. Protein: CASSLRGQGNTGELFF.

This clonotype showed up many times. The V call is TRBV19, the J call TRBJ1-2; D gene uncertain. Trimming stripped 7 bases from V and 7 bases from J, with 19 bases between. Germline loops: CDR1 LNHDA, CDR2 SQIVND (reference sequence). The CDR3 runs to 14 residues. The CDR3 DNA sequence: TGTGCCAGTACGAAACCCAGGAGCGATGCTGGCTACACCTTC. This encodes CASTKPRSDAGYTF.

There are many counts of this clonotype. This chain links TRBV9 with TRBJ2-3; tentative D call: TRBD2 (6 bases). CDR3 length: 17 residues. With 4 bases removed from V and 4 bases from J, the gap between germline ends came to 22 bases. CDR1 is SGDLS, CDR2 YYNGEE, per germline. Here the CDR3 DNA reads TGTGCCAGCAGCCCTGTACAGGTTAGCGGTTATGCAGATACGCAGTATTTT. Translating it yields CASSPVQVSGYADTQYF.

This clonotype was seen repeatedly, ten times or more. The chain employs TRBV2 and TRBJ2-7; 16 nucleotides agree with TRBD2. The CDR3 is made up of 14 amino acids. V shed 7 bases and J 5 bases; nucleotides not matched to a gene: 2. Germline V lookup: CDR1 SNHLY, CDR2 FYNNEI. The CDR3 DNA reads as TGTGCCAGCACCGGGACTAGCGGGAGGGACGAGCAGTACTTC. It specifies CASTGTSGRDEQYF.

This clonotype showed up many times. CDR3 sequence: CASSQARVLYNEQFF. In nucleotides, the CDR3 is TGCGCCAGCAGCCAGGCCCGGGTATTGTACAATGAGCAGTTCTTC. The chain is built from TRBV4-1 and TRBJ2-1; D is unresolved. In germline, CDR1 is MGHRA, CDR2 YSYEKL. V dropped 3 bases and J dropped 4 bases, with 13 bases sitting between them. This CDR3 is 15 amino acids long.